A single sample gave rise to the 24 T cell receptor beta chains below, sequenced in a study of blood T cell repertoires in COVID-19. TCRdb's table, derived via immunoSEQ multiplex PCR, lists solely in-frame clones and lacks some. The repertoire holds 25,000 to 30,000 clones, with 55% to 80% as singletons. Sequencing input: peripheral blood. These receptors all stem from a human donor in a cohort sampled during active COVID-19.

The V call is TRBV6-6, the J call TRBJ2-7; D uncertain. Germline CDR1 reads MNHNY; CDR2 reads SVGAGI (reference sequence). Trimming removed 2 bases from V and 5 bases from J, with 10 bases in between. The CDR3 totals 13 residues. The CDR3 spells CASSYLQSDEQYF. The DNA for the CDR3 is TGTGCCAGCAGTTACCTTCAGTCTGACGAGCAGTACTTC.

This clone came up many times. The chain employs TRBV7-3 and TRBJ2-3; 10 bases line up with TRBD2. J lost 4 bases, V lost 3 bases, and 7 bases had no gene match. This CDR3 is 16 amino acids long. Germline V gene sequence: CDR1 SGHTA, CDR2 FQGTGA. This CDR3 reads CASSFGLADGADTQYF. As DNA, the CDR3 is TGTGCCAGCAGCTTCGGACTAGCGGATGGCGCAGATACGCAGTATTTT.

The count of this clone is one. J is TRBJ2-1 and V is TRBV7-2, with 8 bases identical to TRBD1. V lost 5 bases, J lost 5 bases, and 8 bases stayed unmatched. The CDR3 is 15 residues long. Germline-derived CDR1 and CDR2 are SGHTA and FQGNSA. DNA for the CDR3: TGTGCCAGCAGCATCAGGGGGCTTCCAAACAATGAGCAGTTCTTC. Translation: CASSIRGLPNNEQFF.

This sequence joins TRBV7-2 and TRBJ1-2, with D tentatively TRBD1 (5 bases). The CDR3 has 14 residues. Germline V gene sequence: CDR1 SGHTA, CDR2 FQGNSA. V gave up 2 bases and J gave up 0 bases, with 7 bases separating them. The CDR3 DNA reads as TGTGCCAGCAGCTTACAGGGTTCTAACTATGGCTACACCTTC. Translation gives CASSLQGSNYGYTF. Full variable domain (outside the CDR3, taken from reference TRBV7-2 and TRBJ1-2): GAGVSQSPSNKVTEKGKDVELRCDPISGHTALYWYRQSLGQGLEFLIYFQGNSAPDKSGLPSDRFSAERTGGSVSTLTIQRTQQEDSAVYLCASSLQGSNYGYTFGSGTRLTVV.

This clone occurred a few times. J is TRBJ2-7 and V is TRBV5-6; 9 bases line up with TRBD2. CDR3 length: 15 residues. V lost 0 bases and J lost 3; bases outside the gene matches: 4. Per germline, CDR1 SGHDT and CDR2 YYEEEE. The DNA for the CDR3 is TGTGCCAGCAGCTTGGTGTCTAGCGGGAACTACGAGCAGTACTTC. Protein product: CASSLVSSGNYEQYF. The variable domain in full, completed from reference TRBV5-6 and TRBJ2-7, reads DAGVTQSPTHLIKTRGQQVTLRCSPKSGHDTVSWYQQALGQGPQFIFQYYEEEERQRGNFPDRFSGHQFPNYSSELNVNALLLGDSALYLCASSLVSSGNYEQYFGPGTRLTVT.

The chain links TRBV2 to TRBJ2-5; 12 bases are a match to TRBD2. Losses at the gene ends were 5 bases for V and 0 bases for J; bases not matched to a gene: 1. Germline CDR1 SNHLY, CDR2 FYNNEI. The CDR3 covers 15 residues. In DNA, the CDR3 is TGTGCCAGCAGTCGACTAGCGGGGGACCAAGAGACCCAGTACTTC. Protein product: CASSRLAGDQETQYF.

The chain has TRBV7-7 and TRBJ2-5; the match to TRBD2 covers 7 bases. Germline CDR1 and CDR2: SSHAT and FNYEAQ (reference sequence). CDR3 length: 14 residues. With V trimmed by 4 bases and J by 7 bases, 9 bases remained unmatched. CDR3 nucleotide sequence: TGTGCCAGCAGCTCCGACTTGGGGGGGACGACCCAGTACTTC. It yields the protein CASSSDLGGTTQYF.

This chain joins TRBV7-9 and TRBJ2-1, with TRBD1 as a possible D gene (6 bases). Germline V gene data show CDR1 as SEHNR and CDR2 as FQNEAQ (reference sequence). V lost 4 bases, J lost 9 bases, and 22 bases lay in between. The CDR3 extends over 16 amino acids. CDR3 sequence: CASSSLRGLYGGEQFF. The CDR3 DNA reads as TGTGCCAGCAGCTCGCTCAGGGGTCTATATGGGGGTGAGCAGTTCTTC.

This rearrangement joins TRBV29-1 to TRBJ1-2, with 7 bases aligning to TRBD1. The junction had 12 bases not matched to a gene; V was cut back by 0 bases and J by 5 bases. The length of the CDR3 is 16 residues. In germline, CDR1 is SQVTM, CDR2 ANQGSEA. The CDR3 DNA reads TGCAGCGTTGAAGATGGTGGGACAGCAAGGATTTATGGCTACACCTTC. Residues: CSVEDGGTARIYGYTF. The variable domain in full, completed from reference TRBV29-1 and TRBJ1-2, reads SAVISQKPSRDICQRGTSLTIQCQVDSQVTMMFWYRQQPGQSLTLIATANQGSEATYESGFVIDKFPISRPNLTFSTLTVSNMSPEDSSIYLCSVEDGGTARIYGYTFGSGTRLTVV.

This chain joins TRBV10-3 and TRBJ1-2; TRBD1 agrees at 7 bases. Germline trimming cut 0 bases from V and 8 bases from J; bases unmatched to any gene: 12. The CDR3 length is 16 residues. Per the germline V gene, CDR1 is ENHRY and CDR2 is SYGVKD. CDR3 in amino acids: CAISESYNRGVGGYTF. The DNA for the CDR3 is TGTGCCATCAGTGAGTCCTATAACAGGGGCGTTGGGGGCTACACCTTC.

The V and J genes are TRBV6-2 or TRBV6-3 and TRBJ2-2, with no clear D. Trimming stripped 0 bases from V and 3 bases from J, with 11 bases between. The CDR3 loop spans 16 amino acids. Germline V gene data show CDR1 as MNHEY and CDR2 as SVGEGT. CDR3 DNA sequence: TGTGCCAGCAGTTACTCGGGTCTTGAGGACACCGGGGAGCTGTTTTTT. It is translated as CASSYSGLEDTGELFF.

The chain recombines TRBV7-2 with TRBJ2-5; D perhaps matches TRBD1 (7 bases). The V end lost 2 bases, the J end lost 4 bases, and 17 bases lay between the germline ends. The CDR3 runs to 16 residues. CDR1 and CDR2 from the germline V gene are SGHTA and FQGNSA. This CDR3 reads CASSLIRGTVGETQYF. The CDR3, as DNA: TGTGCCAGCAGCTTAATCCGGGGGACAGTGGGAGAGACCCAGTACTTC.

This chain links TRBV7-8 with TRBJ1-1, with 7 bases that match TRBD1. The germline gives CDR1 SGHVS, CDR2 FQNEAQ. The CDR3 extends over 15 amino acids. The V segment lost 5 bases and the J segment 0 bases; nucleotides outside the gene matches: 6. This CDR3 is CASSPGQLLNTEAFF. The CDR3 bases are TGTGCCAGCAGCCCGGGACAGCTACTGAACACTGAAGCTTTCTTT.

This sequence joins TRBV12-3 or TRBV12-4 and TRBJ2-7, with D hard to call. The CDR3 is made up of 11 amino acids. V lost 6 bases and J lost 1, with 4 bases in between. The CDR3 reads CASSSSYEQYF. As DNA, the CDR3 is TGTGCCAGCAGCAGTTCCTACGAGCAGTACTTC.

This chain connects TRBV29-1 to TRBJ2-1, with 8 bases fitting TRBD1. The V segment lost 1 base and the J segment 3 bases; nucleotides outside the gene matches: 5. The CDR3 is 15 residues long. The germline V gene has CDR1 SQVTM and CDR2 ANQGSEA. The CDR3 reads CSVEGWDRSYNEQFF. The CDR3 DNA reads TGCAGCGTTGAAGGCTGGGACAGGAGCTACAATGAGCAGTTCTTC.

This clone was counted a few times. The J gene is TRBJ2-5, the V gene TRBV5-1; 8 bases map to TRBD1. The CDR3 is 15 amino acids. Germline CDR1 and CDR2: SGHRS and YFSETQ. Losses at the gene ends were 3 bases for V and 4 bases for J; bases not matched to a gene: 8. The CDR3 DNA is TGCGCCAGCAGCTCCGCTCCAGGGGGCCGAGAGACCCAGTACTTC. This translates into CASSSAPGGRETQYF.

CDR3 sequence (DNA): TGTGCCAGCAGTCCGCAGGGGTATATCACAGATACGCAGTATTTT. This gives the protein CASSPQGYITDTQYF. The chain couples TRBV7-2 to TRBJ2-3, with D possibly matching TRBD1 (6 bases). With 6 bases removed from V and 2 bases from J, the gap between germline ends came to 15 bases. The CDR3 extends over 15 amino acids. CDR1 and CDR2 (germline): SGHTA, FQGNSA.

The CDR3 loop reads CATSDPSRGYGDEQYF. The DNA for the CDR3 is TGTGCCACCAGTGACCCATCTAGAGGGTACGGCGACGAGCAGTACTTC. This rearrangement joins TRBV24-1 to TRBJ2-7; the D gene is possibly TRBD2 (5 bases). The CDR3 has 16 amino acids. Trimming left V 4 bases short and J 5 bases short, with 20 bases between. Germline values: CDR1 KGHDR, CDR2 SFDVKD.

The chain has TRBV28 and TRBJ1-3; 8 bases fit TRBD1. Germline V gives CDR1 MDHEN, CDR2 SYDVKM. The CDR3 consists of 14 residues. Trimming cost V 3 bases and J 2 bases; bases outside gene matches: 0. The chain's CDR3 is CASSLDRAGNTIYF. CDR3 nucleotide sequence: TGTGCCAGCAGTTTGGACAGGGCTGGAAACACCATATATTTT.

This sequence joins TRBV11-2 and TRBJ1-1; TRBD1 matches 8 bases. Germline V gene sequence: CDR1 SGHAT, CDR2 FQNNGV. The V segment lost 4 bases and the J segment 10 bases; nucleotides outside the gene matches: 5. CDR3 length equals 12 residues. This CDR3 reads CASSSPGQVAFF. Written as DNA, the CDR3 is TGTGCCAGCAGCTCCCCGGGACAGGTAGCTTTCTTT. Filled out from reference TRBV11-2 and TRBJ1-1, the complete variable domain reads EAGVAQSPRYKIIEKRQSVAFWCNPISGHATLYWYQQILGQGPKLLIQFQNNGVVDDSQLPKDRFSAERLKGVDSTLKIQPAKLEDSAVYLCASSSPGQVAFFGQGTRLTVV.

The DNA for the CDR3 is TGTGCCAGCAGCGTCCGACTAGGTGCAGATACGCAGTATTTT. As protein: CASSVRLGADTQYF. V gene TRBV9 combines with J gene TRBJ2-3, with a weak D call TRBD2 (6 bases). In germline, CDR1 is SGDLS, CDR2 YYNGEE. The CDR3 runs to 14 residues. V was clipped by 2 bases and J by 4 bases, with 11 bases between them.

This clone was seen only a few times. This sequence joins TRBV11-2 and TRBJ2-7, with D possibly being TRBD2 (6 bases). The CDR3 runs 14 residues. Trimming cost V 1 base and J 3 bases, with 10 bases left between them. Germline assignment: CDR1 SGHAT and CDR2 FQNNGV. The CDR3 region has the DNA TGTGCCAGCAGCTTAGCACCGGGAGTCTACGAGCAGTACTTC. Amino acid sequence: CASSLAPGVYEQYF.

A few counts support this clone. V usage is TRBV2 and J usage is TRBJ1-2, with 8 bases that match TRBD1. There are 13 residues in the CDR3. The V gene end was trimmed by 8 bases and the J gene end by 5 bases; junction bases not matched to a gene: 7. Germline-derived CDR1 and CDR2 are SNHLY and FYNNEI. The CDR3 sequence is CASGQGISYGYTF. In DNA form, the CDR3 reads TGTGCCAGCGGACAGGGTATTAGTTATGGCTACACCTTC.

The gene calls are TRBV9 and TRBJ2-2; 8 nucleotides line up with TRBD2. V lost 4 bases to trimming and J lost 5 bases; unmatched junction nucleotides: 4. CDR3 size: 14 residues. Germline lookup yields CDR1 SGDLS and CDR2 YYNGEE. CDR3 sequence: CASSSPGGTGELFF. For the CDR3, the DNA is TGTGCCAGCAGCTCCCCGGGGGGGACCGGGGAGCTGTTTTTT.